This TCR beta chain was identified during a study of shared clonotypes between healthy human individuals. The table came from immunoSEQ multiplex PCR; TCRdb's copy has only in-frame clones and leaves some out. The sample lists about a million clones, roughly 80% occurring once. Germline lookup yields CDR1 SGHRS and CDR2 YFSETQ. Trimming removed 7 bases from V and 4 bases from J, with 14 bases in between. CDR3 length: 13 residues. Sequencing was performed on memory CD4+ T cells sorted from blood. Subset reported: CD45RA-negative fraction. This receptor was taken from a man between 18 and 29 years old in good health. The gene calls are TRBV5-1 and TRBJ1-2; D is uncertain. CDR3 bases: TGCGCCAGCTCATTATCGGGAGGCTATGGCTACACCTTC. Its protein product is CASSLSGGYGYTF.